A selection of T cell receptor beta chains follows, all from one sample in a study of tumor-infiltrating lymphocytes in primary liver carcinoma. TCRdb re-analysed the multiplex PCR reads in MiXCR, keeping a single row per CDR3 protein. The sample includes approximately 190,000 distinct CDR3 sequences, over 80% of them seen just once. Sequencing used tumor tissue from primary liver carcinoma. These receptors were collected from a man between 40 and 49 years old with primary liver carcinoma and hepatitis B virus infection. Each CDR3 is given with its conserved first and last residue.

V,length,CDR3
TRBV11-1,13,CASSSSLSGEQYF
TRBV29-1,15,CSVATSAANTAELFF
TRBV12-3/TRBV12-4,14,CASSKDRIDQPQHF
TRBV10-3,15,CAISDNWKAKNTQYF
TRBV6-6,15,CASRPGQVARNIQYF
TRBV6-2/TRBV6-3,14,CGSSLWDKAHEQYF
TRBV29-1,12,CSGKVGSYRYTF
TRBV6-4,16,CGSSDTGTSDTGELFF
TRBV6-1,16,CASREAGIASNEKLFF
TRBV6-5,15,CASSYGGAGNTEAFF
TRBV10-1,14,CASSDGADTGELLF
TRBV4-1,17,CASSQELQVPPYKEQFF
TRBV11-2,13,CTSGPDRGNEQFF
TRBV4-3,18,CASSQNCAGLGGSYEQYF
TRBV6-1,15,CTSKGGLAGLYEQFF
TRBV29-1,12,CSVIHTQETQYF
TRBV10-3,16,CAISERRQGGTDTQYF
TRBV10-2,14,CASSGSSRQETLYF
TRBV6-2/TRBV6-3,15,CVSSYKPSGFYEQYF
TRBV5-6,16,CASSLPYDKSTGQLFF
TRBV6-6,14,CASSYGGSAETQYF
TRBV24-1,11,CATQGGETQYF
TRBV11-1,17,CASSTPGTIGTKNIQYF
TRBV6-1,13,CASSVRGPESQHF
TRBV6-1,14,CPTSAEPAYNEHFF
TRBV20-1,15,CSARLPKATTDTQYF
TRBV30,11,CAWSSTDKHYF
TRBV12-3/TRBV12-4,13,CTSSFGHSYEQYF
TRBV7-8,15,CAILGSKGGKNIQYF
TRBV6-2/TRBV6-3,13,CASSYSGLAGVEF
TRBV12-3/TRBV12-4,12,CASSSGLSPQHF
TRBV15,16,CATSRSSSGVGGEQFF
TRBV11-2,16,CARSPRTVTNTGELFF
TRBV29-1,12,CSIEFRDSEQFF
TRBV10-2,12,CASSTGGYDQYF
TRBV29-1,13,CSVAVADYNEQFF
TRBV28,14,CARRASSSLGELFF
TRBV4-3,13,CAGSQDRQKTQYF
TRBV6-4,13,CVSSDSGTGELFF
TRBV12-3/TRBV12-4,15,CASSGTELVKNVQYF